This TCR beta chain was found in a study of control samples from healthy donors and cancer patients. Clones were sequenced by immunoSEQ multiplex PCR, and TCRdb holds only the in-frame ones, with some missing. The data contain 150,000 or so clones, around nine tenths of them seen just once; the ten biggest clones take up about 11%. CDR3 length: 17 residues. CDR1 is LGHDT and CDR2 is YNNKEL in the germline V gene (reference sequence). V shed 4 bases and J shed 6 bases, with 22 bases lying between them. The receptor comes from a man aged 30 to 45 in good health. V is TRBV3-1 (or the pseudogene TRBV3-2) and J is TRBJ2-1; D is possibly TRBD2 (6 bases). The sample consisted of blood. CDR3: CASSPYHSGQRVNEQFF. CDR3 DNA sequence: TGTGCCAGCAGCCCTTACCACAGCGGGCAACGTGTCAATGAGCAGTTCTTC.